This is a list of T cell receptor beta chains from one sample in a study of T-cell reconstitution after alpha-beta-depleted transplantation in children. MiXCR was run by TCRdb on the PCR reads, yielding one entry per CDR3 protein. This table holds about 300,000 distinct CDR3 sequences, roughly a tenth found once. The sequenced sample was PBMCs, obtained before TCRalphabeta/CD19-depleted stem cell transplant. The receptors derive from a boy under two years old with acute myeloid leukemia, due to receive a stem cell transplant. The CDR3 runs from the conserved cysteine through the conserved F or W. The D gene is left open where the match is weak. A row's size may be missing; if present it is once, few, many or a size class.

d_call j_call clone_size v_call cdr3_aa cdr3_nt
. TRBJ1-1 . TRBV6-5 CASSYSRGLNTEAFF TGTGCCAGCAGTTACTCGAGAGGGTTGAACACTGAAGCTTTCTTT
TRBD2 TRBJ2-7 . TRBV5-1 CASSLASSGSIYEQYF TGCGCCAGCAGCTTGGCTTCTAGCGGGAGTATCTACGAGCAGTACTTC
TRBD1 TRBJ2-4 many TRBV28 CASSFSGTGVTRNIQYF TGTGCCAGCAGTTTCTCAGGGACAGGGGTTACTCGGAACATTCAGTACTTC
. TRBJ2-7 . TRBV18 CASSPGHLYEQYF TGTGCCAGCTCACCGGGACATCTCTACGAGCAGTACTTC
. TRBJ2-6 many TRBV9 CASSVFPGAGSGANVLTF TGTGCCAGCAGCGTATTTCCGGGGGCAGGCTCTGGGGCCAACGTCCTGACTTTC
. TRBJ2-1 many TRBV7-8 CASSLYDAQFF TGTGCCAGCAGTCTTTATGATGCGCAGTTCTTC
TRBD2 TRBJ2-1 . TRBV14 CASSQVGRARYNEQFF TGTGCCAGCAGCCAAGTTGGGAGGGCCAGGTACAATGAGCAGTTCTTC
TRBD2 TRBJ2-1 . TRBV24-1 CAASDSKRGTGTSSSYNEQFF TGTGCCGCCAGTGATTCAAAGCGAGGAACCGGGACTAGCTCTTCCTACAATGAGCAGTTCTTC
. TRBJ2-7 . TRBV29-1 CSVEFAHSYEQYF TGCAGCGTTGAATTTGCTCATTCCTACGAGCAGTACTTC
TRBD1 TRBJ1-6 many TRBV20-1 CSAGDRAPSPLHF TGCAGTGCCGGGGACAGGGCCCCCTCACCCCTCCACTTT
TRBD1 TRBJ2-4 . TRBV20-1 CSARDPQGPLAKNIQYF TGCAGTGCTAGAGATCCACAGGGGCCCCTGGCCAAAAACATTCAGTACTTC
. TRBJ2-7 many TRBV7-6 CASSPNSLNEQYF TGTGCCAGCAGCCCCAATTCGTTGAACGAGCAGTACTTC
TRBD2 TRBJ2-7 many TRBV5-5 CASLAGAYEQYF TGTGCCAGTCTAGCGGGGGCCTACGAGCAGTACTTC
TRBD2 TRBJ2-3 few TRBV7-9 CASSSLLAGGSTDTQYF TGTGCCAGCAGCTCACTCTTAGCGGGAGGGAGCACAGATACGCAGTATTTT
. TRBJ2-1 many TRBV5-5 CASSLAGAAYNEQFF TGTGCCAGCAGCCTCGCCGGGGCCGCATACAATGAGCAGTTCTTC
TRBD2 TRBJ2-2 . TRBV13 CASSSHQSGSYGGELFF TGTGCCAGCAGCTCCCACCAAAGCGGGAGTTACGGCGGGGAGCTGTTTTTT
. TRBJ2-2 many TRBV4-3 CASSQVRKAGELFF TGCGCCAGCAGCCAAGTTCGAAAAGCCGGGGAGCTGTTTTTT
TRBD2 TRBJ2-7 . TRBV20-1 CSATSGGFTYDQYF TGCAGTGCAACAAGCGGGGGCTTCACCTACGATCAGTACTTC
. TRBJ2-1 many TRBV5-1 CASSTDRMVNEQFF TGCGCCAGCAGCACAGACAGAATGGTCAATGAGCAGTTCTTC
. TRBJ2-3 many TRBV7-9 CASSHDSVTDTQYF TGTGCCAGCAGTCACGATAGCGTCACAGATACGCAGTATTTT
. TRBJ2-1 many TRBV7-2 CASTSDALSSYNEQFF TGTGCCAGCACCTCAGACGCTCTAAGCTCCTACAATGAGCAGTTCTTC
TRBD2 TRBJ2-5 many TRBV29-1 CSVEGLAAYQETQYF TGCAGCGTTGAAGGACTAGCGGCTTACCAAGAGACCCAGTACTTC